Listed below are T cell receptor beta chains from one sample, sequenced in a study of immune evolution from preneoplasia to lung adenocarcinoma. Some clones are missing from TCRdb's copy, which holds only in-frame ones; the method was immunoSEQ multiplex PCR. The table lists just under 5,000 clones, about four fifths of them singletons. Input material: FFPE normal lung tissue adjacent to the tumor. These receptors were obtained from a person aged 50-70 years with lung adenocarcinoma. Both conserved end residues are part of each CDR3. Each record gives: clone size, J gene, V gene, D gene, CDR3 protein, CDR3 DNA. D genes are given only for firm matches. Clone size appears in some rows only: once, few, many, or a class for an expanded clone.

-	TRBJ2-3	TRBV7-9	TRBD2	CASSLAMSGSRATQYF	TGTGCCAGCAGCTTAGCGATGAGCGGGAGTAGAGCTACGCAGTATTTT
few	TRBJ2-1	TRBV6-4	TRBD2	CASSDSRLAAILSSYNEQFF	TGTGCCAGCAGTGACTCGAGGCTAGCGGCCATCTTGAGCTCCTACAATGAGCAGTTCTTC
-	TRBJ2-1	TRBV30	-	CAGPRASRNEQFF	TGTGCCGGCCCCCGGGCGAGTAGAAATGAGCAGTTCTTC
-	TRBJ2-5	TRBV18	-	CASSPPVRGAQYF	TGTGCCAGCTCACCACCGGTACGGGGTGCCCAGTACTTC
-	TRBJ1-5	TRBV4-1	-	CASSQAQGRQPQHF	TGCGCCAGCAGCCAAGCACAGGGTAGACAGCCCCAGCATTTT
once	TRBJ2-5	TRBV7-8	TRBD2	CASSPPGGSWETQYF	TGTGCCAGCAGCCCCCCGGGCGGGAGTTGGGAGACCCAGTACTTC
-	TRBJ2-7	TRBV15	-	CATSRVPSSRPYEQYF	TGTGCCACCAGCAGAGTCCCAAGCAGCCGCCCCTACGAGCAGTACTTC
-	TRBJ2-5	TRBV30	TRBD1	CAWSGQGGEQYF	TGTGCCTGGAGTGGACAGGGGGGTGAGCAGTACTTC
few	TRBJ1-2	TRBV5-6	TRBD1	CASSSYRDRGGSNYGYTF	TGTGCCAGCAGCTCCTACCGGGACAGGGGGGGCTCTAACTATGGCTACACCTTC
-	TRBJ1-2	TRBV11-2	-	CASSPSLGEDYGYTF	TGTGCCAGCAGCCCATCCTTGGGGGAGGACTATGGCTACACCTTC
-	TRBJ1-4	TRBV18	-	CASSKDEKLFF	TGTGCCAGCTCCAAGGATGAAAAACTGTTTTTT
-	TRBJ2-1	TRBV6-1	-	CASSEAGDYNEQFF	TGTGCCAGCAGTGAAGCAGGAGATTACAATGAGCAGTTCTTC
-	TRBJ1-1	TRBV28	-	CASSTRAANTEAFF	TGTGCCAGCAGCACCCGGGCGGCGAACACTGAAGCTTTCTTT
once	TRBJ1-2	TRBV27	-	CASSLSWTTANYGYTF	TGTGCCAGCAGTTTGTCGTGGACAACGGCTAACTATGGCTACACCTTC
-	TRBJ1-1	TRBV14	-	CASSPRGGVGPEAFF	TGTGCCAGCAGCCCAAGGGGGGGGGTAGGCCCGGAAGCTTTCTTT
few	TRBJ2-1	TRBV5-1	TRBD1	CASSSPGQGVYEQFF	TGCGCCAGCAGCTCACCGGGACAGGGGGTCTATGAGCAGTTCTTC
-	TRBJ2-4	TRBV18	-	CASSPQLASGNIQYF	TGTGCCAGCTCACCTCAATTGGCCTCGGGAAACATTCAGTACTTC
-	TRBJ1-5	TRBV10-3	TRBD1	CATRDREVQPQHF	TGTGCCACCCGGGACAGGGAGGTTCAGCCCCAGCATTTT
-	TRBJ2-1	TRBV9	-	CASSVDPEAHNEQFF	TGTGCCAGCAGCGTAGATCCCGAAGCCCACAATGAGCAGTTCTTC
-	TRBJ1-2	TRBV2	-	CASSEHRDRGGYTF	TGTGCCAGCAGTGAACACAGGGATAGAGGTGGCTACACCTTC
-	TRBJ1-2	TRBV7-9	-	CASSFGGRSGGYTF	TGTGCCAGCAGCTTCGGGGGGCGCTCGGGTGGCTACACCTTC
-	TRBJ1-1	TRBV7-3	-	CASSGPNTEAFF	TGTGCCAGCAGCGGGCCGAACACTGAAGCTTTCTTT
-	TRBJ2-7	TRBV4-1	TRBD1	CASSPSTGDPYEQYF	TGCGCCAGCAGCCCGTCGACAGGGGACCCCTACGAGCAGTACTTC
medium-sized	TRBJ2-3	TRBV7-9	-	CASSLGVTTDTQYF	TGTGCCAGCAGCTTAGGGGTTACGACAGATACGCAGTATTTT
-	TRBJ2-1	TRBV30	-	CAWRGYNEQFF	TGTGCCTGGAGGGGCTACAATGAGCAGTTCTTC
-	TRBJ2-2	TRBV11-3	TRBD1	CASSKTGATGELFF	TGTGCCAGCAGCAAGACAGGGGCCACCGGGGAGCTGTTTTTT
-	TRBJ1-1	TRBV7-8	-	CASSLYTGVMNTEAFF	TGTGCCAGCAGCTTGTACACCGGGGTTATGAACACTGAAGCTTTCTTT
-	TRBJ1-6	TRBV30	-	CAWGSGQDNSPLHF	TGTGCCTGGGGATCGGGACAAGATAATTCACCCCTCCACTTT
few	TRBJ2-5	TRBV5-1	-	CASSLAGQANQETQYF	TGCGCCAGCAGCTTGGCCGGTCAGGCGAACCAAGAGACCCAGTACTTC
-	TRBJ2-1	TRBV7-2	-	CASSQGAEQFF	TGTGCCAGCAGCCAAGGAGCTGAGCAGTTCTTC
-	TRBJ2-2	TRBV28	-	CASSSLGPSGELFF	TGTGCCAGCAGTTCTTTGGGTCCTTCCGGGGAGCTGTTTTTT
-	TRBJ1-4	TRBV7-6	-	CASSLAGPQRVNEKLFF	TGTGCCAGCAGCTTAGCGGGACCACAGCGAGTGAATGAAAAACTGTTTTTT
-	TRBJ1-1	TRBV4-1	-	CASSQDVRGGDTEAFF	TGCGCCAGCAGCCAAGATGTCAGGGGAGGCGACACTGAAGCTTTCTTT
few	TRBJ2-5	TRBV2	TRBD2	CASTRGSSGSWGKTQYF	TGTGCCAGCACTAGGGGGTCTAGCGGGAGCTGGGGAAAGACCCAGTACTTC
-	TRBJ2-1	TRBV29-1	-	CSVGLLGIAYNEQFF	TGCAGCGTTGGGCTACTAGGGATCGCCTACAATGAGCAGTTCTTC
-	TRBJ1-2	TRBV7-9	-	CASGQSYGYTF	TGTGCCAGCGGCCAGAGCTATGGCTACACCTTC
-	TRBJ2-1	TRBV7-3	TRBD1	CASSWGQYNEQFF	TGTGCCAGCAGCTGGGGACAGTACAATGAGCAGTTCTTC
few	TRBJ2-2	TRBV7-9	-	CASSGNAGNTGELFF	TGTGCCAGCAGCGGGAACGCCGGGAACACCGGGGAGCTGTTTTTT
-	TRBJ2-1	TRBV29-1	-	CSVEDDSDEQFF	TGCAGCGTTGAAGATGACAGCGATGAGCAGTTCTTC
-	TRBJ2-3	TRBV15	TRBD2	CATSPRGLLAETTDTQYF	TGTGCCACCAGCCCGAGGGGTCTACTAGCGGAGACCACAGATACGCAGTATTTT
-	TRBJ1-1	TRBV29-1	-	CSVGVPNTEAFF	TGCAGCGTTGGAGTTCCGAACACTGAAGCTTTCTTT
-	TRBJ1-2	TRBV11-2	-	CASSFGSNYGYTF	TGTGCCAGCAGCTTCGGGTCTAACTATGGCTACACCTTC
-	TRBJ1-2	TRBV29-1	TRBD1	CSVEDRGNGYTF	TGCAGCGTTGAGGACAGGGGTAATGGCTACACCTTC
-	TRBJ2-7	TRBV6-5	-	CASGPKTGRYEQYF	TGTGCCAGCGGACCTAAGACAGGGAGGTACGAGCAGTACTTC
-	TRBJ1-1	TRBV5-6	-	CASSLGLEAFF	TGTGCCAGCAGCTTGGGACTTGAAGCTTTCTTT
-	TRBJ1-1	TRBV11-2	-	CASSLARGAMNTEAFF	TGTGCCAGCAGCTTAGCTCGGGGGGCAATGAACACTGAAGCTTTCTTT
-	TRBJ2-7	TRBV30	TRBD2	CAWSTLRSGNSYEQYF	TGTGCCTGGTCAACTTTAAGGAGCGGGAACTCCTACGAGCAGTACTTC
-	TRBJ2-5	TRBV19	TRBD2	CASSRRSARGETQYF	TGTGCCAGTAGTAGGCGGTCGGCGCGGGGGGAGACCCAGTACTTC
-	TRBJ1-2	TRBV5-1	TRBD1	CASSFRGTGSDYGYTF	TGCGCCAGCAGCTTTAGAGGGACAGGGAGTGACTATGGCTACACCTTC
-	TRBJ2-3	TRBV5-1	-	CASGTAFSTDTQYF	TGCGCCAGCGGGACTGCCTTTAGCACAGATACGCAGTATTTT